Below are 7 T cell receptor beta chains sequenced from a single sample in a study of cytomegalovirus exposure and HLA in healthy donors. The PCR made use of 60 Vbeta and 13 Jbeta primers. Clones were read by immunoSEQ multiplex PCR, and TCRdb kept only the in-frame ones, dropping some. The table includes roughly 150,000 clones, 60% to 85% detected once. The sample consisted of PBMCs. Every receptor here comes from a man aged 35-49 years in good health and CMV-seropositive.

This chain uses TRBV21-1 with TRBJ2-4; TRBD1 is taken as the D call from the table, unchecked against the DNA. TRBV21-1 is designated a pseudogene. The CDR3 is 16 residues long. The CDR3 DNA sequence: TGTGCCAGCAGCAAAGCGGGGACATTGCCTAAAAACATTCAGTACTTC. The encoded protein is CASSKAGTLPKNIQYF.

In DNA form, the CDR3 reads TGTGCCAGCAGTTCGTGGGGGGACGGAGGTTTGATCTACGAGCAGTACTTC. As protein: CASSSWGDGGLIYEQYF. The rearrangement uses TRBV28 and TRBJ2-7; TRBD2 might be the D (6 bases). Looked up from germline, CDR1 is MDHEN and CDR2 is SYDVKM. V gave up 4 bases and J gave up 3 bases, with 22 bases separating them. This CDR3 spans 17 amino acids.

The chain has TRBV7-9 and TRBJ2-7; TRBD1 might be the D (8 bases). The CDR3 totals 16 residues. Trimming left V 1 base short and J 6 bases short, with 19 bases between. The germline V gene has CDR1 SEHNR and CDR2 FQNEAQ (reference sequence). This CDR3 reads CASSLGGGQVGVEQYF. CDR3 coding DNA: TGTGCCAGCAGCTTAGGGGGGGGACAGGTTGGTGTCGAGCAGTACTTC.

This rearrangement joins TRBV4-2 to TRBJ2-5; TRBD1 might be the D (6 bases). V was shortened by 0 bases and J by 7 bases, with 15 bases between the two germline ends. The CDR3 sequence is 15 residues long. CDR1 LGHNA and CDR2 YNFKEQ come from the germline V gene. CDR3 nucleotide sequence: TGTGCCAGCAGCCAAGAACCCGGACAGTTGGGGACCCAGTACTTC. It encodes CASSQEPGQLGTQYF.

The chain has TRBV7-3 and TRBJ1-1; TRBD1 might be the D (5 bases). CDR1 and CDR2 from the germline V gene are SGHTA and FQGTGA. This CDR3 spans 13 amino acids. Trimming took off 5 bases at V and 1 base at J, with 8 bases between the two ends. The CDR3 coding sequence is TGTGCCAGCAGCCTTACAGGGAACACTGAAGCTTTCTTT. This encodes CASSLTGNTEAFF.

This clone appeared a few times. V and J are TRBV11-2 and TRBJ2-1; a possible D gene is TRBD2 (6 bases). V was trimmed by 2 bases and J by 3 bases, leaving 14 bases between them. Germline values: CDR1 SGHAT, CDR2 FQNNGV. The CDR3 runs 16 residues. The CDR3 reads CASSLSLATGYNEQFF. The CDR3 DNA reads TGTGCCAGCAGCTTATCCCTAGCGACTGGCTACAATGAGCAGTTCTTC.

The chain recombines TRBV9 with TRBJ2-3; D may be TRBD1 (5 bases). This CDR3 is built from 15 residues. The V end was cut by 3 bases, the J end by 3 bases, with 14 bases between. CDR1 is SGDLS, CDR2 YYNGEE, per germline. DNA of the CDR3: TGTGCCAGCAGCGCCCGGCAGGACAAGACAGATACGCAGTATTTT. Amino acids: CASSARQDKTDTQYF.